The 21 T cell receptor beta chains below all came from one sample that was sequenced in a study of blood T cell repertoires in COVID-19. This table comes from immunoSEQ multiplex PCR, and its TCRdb copy is limited to in-frame clones, with some not included. The sample contains more than 90,000 clones, approximately 85% of which appear only once. The sequenced material came from peripheral blood. Every receptor here comes from a human donor in a cohort sampled during active COVID-19.

This clone was found a few times. The gene calls are TRBV27 and TRBJ2-7; 11 positions agree with TRBD2. Germline CDR1 MNHEY, CDR2 SMNVEV (reference sequence). With V trimmed by 6 bases and J by 5 bases, 12 bases remained unmatched. CDR3 length: 16 amino acids. In nucleotides, the CDR3 is TGTGCCAGCAGCTTGACAAGACTAGCGGGAAACCACGAGCAGTACTTC. This gives the protein CASSLTRLAGNHEQYF.

V and J are TRBV29-1 and TRBJ1-1, with 10 bases matching TRBD1. Trimming at V came to 8 bases and at J to 0 bases, leaving 3 bases not matched to a gene. Germline CDR1 SQVTM, CDR2 ANQGSEA. The CDR3 totals 13 residues. The CDR3 DNA is TGCAGCCCGACAGGGGGCTTGAACACTGAAGCTTTCTTT. Its translation: CSPTGGLNTEAFF.

The chain has TRBV6-2 or TRBV6-3 and TRBJ2-4; 7 bases are shared with TRBD2. Looked up from germline, CDR1 is MNHEY and CDR2 is SVGEGT. The J segment lost 0 bases and the V segment lost 2 bases, leaving 7 bases of the junction unmatched. The CDR3 spans 17 residues. The CDR3 bases are TGTGCCAGCAGTTACAGGACTAGGGAGCTAGCCAAAAACATTCAGTACTTC. This codes for CASSYRTRELAKNIQYF.

The rearrangement uses TRBV7-3 and TRBJ2-1, with a possible D match to TRBD1 (6 bases). CDR1 is SGHTA, CDR2 FQGTGA, per germline. With 5 bases removed from V and 8 bases from J, the gap between germline ends came to 13 bases. CDR3 length equals 13 residues. CDR3 nucleotide sequence: TGTGCCAGCAGCCAAGGGACATCAGATGAGCAGTTCTTC. It codes for CASSQGTSDEQFF.

The chain carries TRBV24-1 and TRBJ1-3; possibly TRBD1 for D (6 bases). The CDR3 spans 15 residues. Germline CDR1 KGHDR, CDR2 SFDVKD. V was pared by 2 bases and J by 4 bases, with 11 bases between. CDR3 in amino acids: CATSDSHRAGNTIYF. DNA of the CDR3: TGTGCCACCAGTGATTCTCACAGGGCCGGAAACACCATATATTTT.

This rearrangement joins TRBV7-6 to TRBJ1-5; D uncertain. There are 15 residues in the CDR3. Deletions cut 5 bases from V and 5 bases from J, with 16 bases between. The germline CDR1 and CDR2 sequences are SGHVS and FNYEAQ. The CDR3 here is CASSPGSRNDQPQHF. CDR3 DNA sequence: TGTGCCAGCAGCCCCGGGTCCAGAAACGATCAGCCCCAGCATTTT.

The J gene is TRBJ1-2, the V gene TRBV28; the match to TRBD1 covers 7 bases. The V segment lost 3 bases and the J segment 4 bases; nucleotides outside the gene matches: 8. The germline V gene encodes CDR1 MDHEN and CDR2 SYDVKM. The CDR3 loop spans 15 amino acids. The CDR3 DNA is TGTGCCAGCAGTTTTACTGACAGGGCTTTCTATGGCTACACCTTC. This encodes CASSFTDRAFYGYTF.

J is TRBJ2-7 and V is TRBV27; TRBD1 agrees at 8 bases. The V gene end was trimmed by 3 bases and the J gene end by 6 bases; junction bases not matched to a gene: 7. CDR3 length equals 14 residues. Germline V lookup: CDR1 MNHEY, CDR2 SMNVEV (reference sequence). The CDR3 bases are TGTGCCAGCAGTTTCGGACAGGGCGTTGGCGAGCAGTACTTC. It specifies CASSFGQGVGEQYF.

V gene TRBV18 combines with J gene TRBJ2-3, with TRBD2 matching over 10 bases. Germline CDR1 reads KGHSH; CDR2 reads LQKENI. This CDR3 is built from 19 residues. The V gene end was trimmed by 2 bases and the J gene end by 2 bases; junction bases not matched to a gene: 13. This CDR3 is CASSPFVSGGATFTDTQYF. CDR3 in DNA: TGTGCCAGCTCACCATTTGTCAGCGGGGGGGCGACATTCACAGATACGCAGTATTTT.

The V call is TRBV4-1, the J call TRBJ2-3, with 12 bases matching TRBD2. The CDR3 has 15 residues. V lost 4 bases to trimming and J lost 4 bases; unmatched junction nucleotides: 3. Germline V CDR1 and CDR2: MGHRA, YSYEKL. Written as DNA, the CDR3 is TGCGCCAGCAGCCTACTAGCGGGAGGCGCAGATACGCAGTATTTT. Protein product: CASSLLAGGADTQYF.

This chain connects TRBV28 to TRBJ2-5, with D tentatively TRBD2 (7 bases). V gave up 8 bases and J gave up 5 bases, with 18 bases separating them. The CDR3 spans 14 residues. In germline, CDR1 is MDHEN, CDR2 SYDVKM. CDR3 DNA: TGTGCCAGCGGCGCACTGGGGGGGGGCGAGACCCAGTACTTC. It codes for CASGALGGGETQYF.

The rearrangement joins TRBV7-2 to TRBJ2-1, with 11 bases matching TRBD2. From germline, CDR1 is SGHTA and CDR2 FQGNSA. With V trimmed by 2 bases and J by 8 bases, 8 bases remained unmatched. The CDR3 covers 16 residues. CDR3 region: CASSLNRLAGRDEQFF. Here the CDR3 DNA reads TGTGCCAGCAGCTTAAATCGACTAGCGGGAAGGGATGAGCAGTTCTTC.

This clone was detected only a few times. The V gene is TRBV6-2 or TRBV6-3, the J gene TRBJ2-5; 8 bases line up with TRBD2. This CDR3 has 15 residues. V shed 6 bases and J 8 bases; nucleotides not matched to a gene: 14. Germline V gene sequence: CDR1 MNHEY, CDR2 SVGEGT. The CDR3 region is CASSPRLAGGDTQYF. The CDR3 nucleotides are TGTGCCAGCAGCCCTCGCCTAGCGGGTGGGGACACCCAGTACTTC.

The CDR3 region has the DNA TGTGCCAGCAGTTTATCGCGACAGGGGCCCTATGGCTACACCTTC. Translation gives CASSLSRQGPYGYTF. The chain recombines TRBV27 with TRBJ1-2; 8 nucleotides match TRBD1. The junction had 4 bases not matched to a gene; V was cut back by 0 bases and J by 4 bases. In germline, CDR1 is MNHEY, CDR2 SMNVEV (reference sequence). The CDR3 has 15 amino acids.

The J gene is TRBJ1-1, the V gene TRBV28; TRBD1 aligns across 7 bases. V lost 5 bases and J lost 10; bases outside the gene matches: 4. Germline CDR1 is MDHEN and CDR2 is SYDVKM. CDR3 length: 11 amino acids. The chain's CDR3 is CASSPQGGAFF. The CDR3 DNA reads TGTGCCAGCAGTCCGCAGGGGGGAGCTTTCTTT.

CDR3 sequence (DNA): TGTGCCAGCAGCTCTGCGAGCTCCGAGCAGTACTTC. Its translation is CASSSASSEQYF. The gene calls are TRBV11-1 and TRBJ2-7, with unresolved D. CDR3 length equals 12 residues. In germline, CDR1 is SGHAT, CDR2 FQDESV (reference sequence). V lost 4 bases to trimming and J lost 6 bases, with 10 bases between them.

V and J are TRBV28 and TRBJ2-1, with D tentatively TRBD1 (6 bases). Germline V gene data show CDR1 as MDHEN and CDR2 as SYDVKM. V was shortened by 5 bases and J by 5 bases, with 10 bases between the two germline ends. CDR3 length: 13 amino acids. CDR3 in amino acids: CASSRRQDNEQFF. CDR3 bases: TGTGCCAGCAGTCGAAGACAGGACAATGAGCAGTTCTTC. Filled out from reference TRBV28 and TRBJ2-1, the complete variable domain reads DVKVTQSSRYLVKRTGEKVFLECVQDMDHENMFWYRQDPGLGLRLIYFSYDVKMKEKGDIPEGYSVSREKKERFSLILESASTNQTSMYLCASSRRQDNEQFFGPGTRLTVL.

The rearrangement links TRBV5-1 to TRBJ2-7, with D hard to call. The CDR3 sequence is 13 residues long. V lost 3 bases, J lost 3 bases, and 10 bases lay in between. Germline CDR1 and CDR2: SGHRS and YFSETQ. The CDR3 protein is CASSSADVYEQYF. CDR3 nucleotides: TGCGCCAGCAGCTCGGCGGATGTCTACGAGCAGTACTTC.

J is TRBJ2-4 and V is TRBV14; perhaps TRBD2 as D (5 bases). CDR1 is SGHDN and CDR2 is FVKESK in the germline V gene. This CDR3 contains 17 residues. V gave up 0 bases and J gave up 3 bases, with 15 bases separating them. This CDR3 is CASSQDVGGSGKNIQYF. The CDR3 region has the DNA TGTGCCAGCAGCCAAGATGTTGGAGGCTCTGGCAAAAACATTCAGTACTTC.

Comment on this clone: The same CDR3 also results from other DNA sequences found in this sample. The chain links TRBV9 to TRBJ1-5; D remains unclear. Per germline, CDR1 SGDLS and CDR2 YYNGEE. The V end was cut by 0 bases, the J end by 0 bases, with 4 bases between. This CDR3 is built from 14 residues. The CDR3 spells CASSVDSSNQPQHF. The CDR3 DNA reads TGTGCCAGCAGCGTAGACAGTAGCAATCAGCCCCAGCATTTT. The full variable domain, with the rest looked up from reference TRBV9 and TRBJ1-5, is DSGVTQTPKHLITATGQRVTLRCSPRSGDLSVYWYQQSLDQGLQFLIQYYNGEERAKGNILERFSAQQFPDLHSELNLSSLELGDSALYFCASSVDSSNQPQHFGDGTRLSIL.

The chain joins TRBV5-4 to TRBJ2-1, with TRBD1 as a possible D gene (5 bases). The CDR3 spans 15 residues. The V gene's germline CDR1 is SGHNT and CDR2 YYREEE (reference sequence). V gave up 4 bases and J gave up 5 bases, with 16 bases separating them. Written as DNA, the CDR3 is TGTGCCAGCAGCCCAGATGGGGCATCCAACAATGAGCAGTTCTTC. As protein: CASSPDGASNNEQFF.